The 3 T cell receptor beta chains below were found in one sample sequenced in a study of T cells in Graves' hyperthyroidism and ophthalmopathy. What was amplified from RNA transcripts were TCR beta CDR3 regions. HTBI primers were the set used in a first-round RT-PCR of the TCR CDR3. TCRdb re-called the multiplex PCR reads through MiXCR, storing one row per CDR3 protein. The sample lists about 360,000 distinct CDR3 sequences; approximately 13% were seen once. The sequenced sample was blood. The source of these receptors is a woman in her late teens or twenties with Graves' hyperthyroidism.

This clonotype was seen more than once but under ten times. The chain is built from TRBV19 and TRBJ2-1; D could derive from TRBD1 or TRBD2 (5 bases each). The V gene lost 7 bases and the J gene lost 7 bases, with 17 bases spanning the gap. The CDR3 has 14 amino acids. The V gene's germline CDR1 is LNHDA and CDR2 SQIVND (reference sequence). Here the CDR3 DNA reads TGTGCCAGTAAGTGGGGGTCAGGAAATAATGAGCAGTTCTTC. This gives the protein CASKWGSGNNEQFF.

This clonotype was seen many times. The rearrangement links TRBV6-1 to TRBJ2-3, with 9 bases that match TRBD2. This CDR3 has 14 amino acids. Unmatched junction bases numbered 0, after V lost 4 bases and J lost 1 base. Looked up from germline, CDR1 is MNHNS and CDR2 is SASEGT. The DNA of the CDR3 is TGTGCCAGCAGTGCTAGCGGGGGCACAGATACGCAGTATTTT. Protein sequence: CASSASGGTDTQYF.

This clonotype appeared many times. This chain joins TRBV20-1 and TRBJ1-5; D gene uncertain. Per germline, CDR1 DFQATT and CDR2 SNEGSKA (reference sequence). The V gene lost 0 bases and the J gene lost 3 bases, with 15 bases spanning the gap. The CDR3 length is 16 residues. CDR3: CSARDRANQPNQPQHF. CDR3 DNA sequence: TGCAGTGCTAGAGATAGGGCCAATCAACCCAATCAGCCCCAGCATTTT.